This T cell receptor beta chain was recorded in a study of T cells after posttransplantation cyclophosphamide. Study-level points and caveats: Recipient CMV seropositivity and CMV reactivation strongly tracked TRB clonality. Donor-recipient repertoire similarity was low at 1-2 months, rising over year one. Tissue-infiltrating T cells from skin or gut overlapped little with blood T cells.

Cyclophosphamide on days +3 and +4 followed busulfan-fludarabine conditioning and a marrow graft. Germline CDR1 MNHEY, CDR2 SVGAGI. The V gene lost 5 bases and the J gene lost 2 bases, with 9 bases spanning the gap. The CDR3 is 14 residues long. Sequencing used immunoSEQ multiplex PCR; TCRdb keeps in-frame clones, though not all of them. The profile covers fewer than 7,500 clones, none occurring a single time. This clone was detected many times. The antigen is unknown. Specimen: PBMCs, collected after allogeneic stem cell transplant with posttransplant cyclophosphamide. This TCR derives from a female patient aged 45-60 years who received an allogeneic stem cell transplant from an unrelated donor, was CMV-positive, and had acute GVHD only. The graft donor may account for some of the T cells. This sequence joins TRBV6-5 and TRBJ1-4; possible D gene TRBD1, 6 bases. CDR3 DNA sequence: TGTGCCAGCAGTCAGAGGGGGACTAATGAAAAACTGTTTTTT. This gives the protein CASSQRGTNEKLFF.